One and the same sample provided the 30 T cell receptor beta chains below, sequenced in a study of shared clonotypes between healthy human individuals (dated by TCRdb to about 2020). Library preparation used the immunoSEQ multiplex PCR assay. Not all clones reach the TCRdb copy of this immuneACCESS table, which keeps in-frame sequences only. Checked studies attribute under half of the gap to unresolved V genes and leave the rest unexplained. The sample table holds over 950,000 clones, of which around 77% were seen once. The ten largest account for more than 0.85% of the sample. Sample: memory CD4+ T cells from PBMCs. The cell subset or site label on this specimen signifies: CD45RA-negative fraction. All receptors come from a man between 18 and 35 years old in good health. Some clones in this sample may be carry-over from other donors' samples.

CDR3 sequence reads: CASSFDWRFGARNEQFF. DNA of the CDR3: TGTGCCAGCAGTTTCGACTGGCGGTTTGGGGCGCGCAATGAGCAGTTCTTC. The chain is built from TRBV27 and TRBJ2-1; the D gene is possibly TRBD1 (5 bases). The CDR3 contains 17 residues. V was shortened by 3 bases and J by 6 bases, with 21 bases between the two germline ends. Germline V CDR1 and CDR2: MNHEY, SMNVEV (reference sequence).

The J gene is TRBJ2-7, the V gene TRBV7-3; 9 positions agree with TRBD2. Germline loops: CDR1 SGHTA, CDR2 FQGTGA. Losses at the gene ends were 6 bases for V and 9 bases for J; bases not matched to a gene: 18. The CDR3 runs to 16 residues. For the CDR3, the DNA is TGTGCCAGCAGTGCCCAATCTAGCGGGATAGGACTCGTGCAGTACTTC. Translation gives CASSAQSSGIGLVQYF.

The table lists this clone with a few counts. This chain joins TRBV7-2 and TRBJ1-5; tentative D call: TRBD1 (6 bases). V lost 3 bases, J lost 6 bases, and 15 bases lay in between. The length of the CDR3 is 15 residues. Per the germline V gene, CDR1 is SGHTA and CDR2 is FQGNSA. CDR3 nucleotides: TGTGCCAGCAGCTTGGCCGCAGGGGACGCTCAGCCCCAGCATTTT. Its translation is CASSLAAGDAQPQHF.

The chain recombines TRBV27 with TRBJ2-7, with TRBD1 identical over 11 bases. Germline V gene lookup returns CDR1 MNHEY and CDR2 SMNVEV (reference sequence). With V trimmed by 6 bases and J by 3 bases, 7 bases remained unmatched. This CDR3 is built from 15 residues. This CDR3 is CASRPTGTGGYEQYF. CDR3 DNA: TGTGCCAGCAGGCCTACCGGGACAGGGGGCTACGAGCAGTACTTC.

The chain employs TRBV28 and TRBJ2-7, with TRBD2 identical over 14 bases. The V gene end was trimmed by 2 bases and the J gene end by 5 bases; junction bases not matched to a gene: 5. The CDR3 is made up of 16 amino acids. The germline V gene has CDR1 MDHEN and CDR2 SYDVKM. The CDR3 DNA is TGTGCCAGCAGTTTAGGGGGACTAGCGGGAGTCAACGAGCAGTACTTC. This codes for CASSLGGLAGVNEQYF.

The V and J genes are TRBV13 and TRBJ1-3; D unresolved. Germline loops: CDR1 PRHDT, CDR2 FYEKMQ (reference sequence). Trimming stripped 1 base from V and 0 bases from J, with 7 bases between. The CDR3 loop spans 15 amino acids. The chain's CDR3 is CASSLAPTSGNTIYF. DNA of the CDR3: TGTGCCAGCAGCTTAGCCCCGACCTCTGGAAACACCATATATTTT.

The V and J genes are TRBV29-1 and TRBJ1-2; perhaps TRBD1 as D (5 bases). The CDR3 runs to 15 residues. Germline V CDR1 and CDR2: SQVTM, ANQGSEA. V was shortened by 6 bases and J by 2 bases, with 19 bases between the two germline ends. CDR3 nucleotide sequence: TGCAGCGTACCGGAGGGGACCCAAAGAAACTATGGCTACACCTTC. This gives the protein CSVPEGTQRNYGYTF.

The J gene is TRBJ1-4, the V gene TRBV5-1, with 8 bases lining up with TRBD1. The CDR3 length is 15 residues. Germline CDR1 and CDR2: SGHRS and YFSETQ. V lost 0 bases and J lost 8; bases outside the gene matches: 6. The CDR3 loop is CASSLGPQGEEKLFF. The DNA for the CDR3 is TGCGCCAGCAGCTTGGGTCCACAGGGGGAAGAAAAACTGTTTTTT.

V gene TRBV5-1 combines with J gene TRBJ2-5; D possibly matches TRBD1 or TRBD2 (6 bases each). Trimming pared 4 bases from V and 5 bases from J, leaving 18 bases between. Germline V gene sequence: CDR1 SGHRS, CDR2 YFSETQ. The CDR3 spans 15 residues. Here the CDR3 reads CASSLDGGLWETQYF. The CDR3, as DNA: TGCGCCAGCAGCCTAGATGGGGGGCTATGGGAGACCCAGTACTTC.

This clone appeared a single time. J is TRBJ2-5 and V is TRBV19, with a weak D call TRBD1 (5 bases). The V gene's germline CDR1 is LNHDA and CDR2 SQIVND (reference sequence). The CDR3 is made up of 17 amino acids. V was cut by 3 bases and J by 4 bases, with 21 bases left in between. CDR3 in DNA: TGTGCCAGTAGTATCGTCGGTTTTAGGAAAGGGGCAGAGACCCAGTACTTC. This encodes CASSIVGFRKGAETQYF.

This chain uses TRBV11-2 with TRBJ2-7, with a possible D match to TRBD2 (6 bases). CDR1 and CDR2 (germline): SGHAT, FQNNGV. The germline V and J ends were trimmed by 5 bases and 4 bases, with 18 bases remaining between them. The CDR3 runs to 15 residues. The CDR3 nucleotides read TGTGCCAGCAGCCGAGAGGCTAGCGATCTATACGAGCAGTACTTC. Translating gives CASSREASDLYEQYF.

This chain connects TRBV6-5 to TRBJ1-1; the match to TRBD1 covers 7 bases. Germline CDR1 MNHEY, CDR2 SVGAGI. V lost 6 bases to trimming and J lost 0 bases; unmatched junction nucleotides: 4. The CDR3 covers 14 residues. The CDR3 DNA follows: TGTGCCAGCAGCGGGACAGCCATGAACACTGAAGCTTTCTTT. The encoded protein is CASSGTAMNTEAFF.

The J gene is TRBJ1-5, the V gene TRBV5-1; D remains ambiguous. CDR1 SGHRS and CDR2 YFSETQ come from the germline V gene. V lost 4 bases to trimming and J lost 7 bases, with 18 bases between them. The CDR3 runs 15 residues. CDR3 amino acids: CASSPRDGPGQPQHF. The DNA for the CDR3 is TGCGCCAGCAGCCCTCGAGATGGACCGGGCCAGCCCCAGCATTTT.

The chain joins TRBV7-2 to TRBJ2-7; D unresolved. The CDR3 totals 15 residues. Germline-derived CDR1 and CDR2 are SGHTA and FQGNSA. Trimming removed 6 bases from V and 0 bases from J, with 15 bases in between. The CDR3 here is CASRSGGPSSYEQYF. CDR3 coding DNA: TGTGCCAGCAGGTCAGGCGGTCCTAGCTCCTACGAGCAGTACTTC.

The chain is built from TRBV6-5 and TRBJ2-5; no clear D. V lost 2 bases to trimming and J lost 4 bases, with 11 bases between them. Germline CDR1 MNHEY, CDR2 SVGAGI. The CDR3 has 14 residues. The CDR3: CASSYVALGETQYF. The CDR3 region has the DNA TGTGCCAGCAGTTACGTTGCGCTCGGAGAGACCCAGTACTTC.

The genes are TRBV2 and TRBJ2-3; no definite D call. CDR3 length: 13 residues. CDR1 and CDR2 from the germline V gene are SNHLY and FYNNEI. Trimming removed 2 bases from V and 7 bases from J, with 10 bases in between. The CDR3 loop is CASSEIGKNTQYF. The CDR3, as DNA: TGTGCCAGCAGTGAAATAGGGAAGAATACGCAGTATTTT.

The gene calls are TRBV11-3 and TRBJ2-1, with 8 bases lining up with TRBD2. After removal of 5 bases from V and 8 bases from J, the junction contained 11 bases not matched to a gene. The germline V gene has CDR1 SGHNT and CDR2 YENEEA. This CDR3 has 15 amino acids. The CDR3 DNA follows: TGTGCCAGCAGCCGACCGGGACTAGAACACGATGAGCAGTTCTTC. It specifies CASSRPGLEHDEQFF.

Comment on this clone: The same CDR3 can be traced to other DNA sequences in this sample. The rearrangement joins TRBV5-1 to TRBJ1-1, with a weak D call TRBD1 (6 bases). Germline V gene data show CDR1 as SGHRS and CDR2 as YFSETQ. This CDR3 comprises 14 residues. Between the trimmed V and J ends, which lost 0 bases and 1 base, there was a span of 7 bases. The CDR3 spells CASSLAGENTEAFF. The CDR3 DNA reads as TGCGCCAGCAGCTTGGCAGGGGAGAACACTGAAGCTTTCTTT.

The chain recombines TRBV5-1 with TRBJ2-1, with a weak D call TRBD1 (5 bases). The CDR3 runs 16 residues. Germline V gene data show CDR1 as SGHRS and CDR2 as YFSETQ. V lost 0 bases and J lost 0, with 10 bases in between. Here the CDR3 reads CASSLAERGSYNEQFF. Here the CDR3 DNA reads TGCGCCAGCAGCTTGGCCGAAAGGGGCTCCTACAATGAGCAGTTCTTC. The full variable domain, its missing parts supplied by reference TRBV5-1 and TRBJ2-1, is KAGVTQTPRYLIKTRGQQVTLSCSPISGHRSVSWYQQTPGQGLQFLFEYFSETQRNKGNFPGRFSGRQFSNSRSEMNVSTLELGDSALYLCASSLAERGSYNEQFFGPGTRLTVL.

The chain uses TRBV6-1 and TRBJ2-5, with 7 nucleotides matching TRBD2. Germline V gives CDR1 MNHNS, CDR2 SASEGT. The CDR3 is made up of 12 amino acids. The V and J ends lost 8 bases and 4 bases, in that order; junction bases with no gene match: 4. In DNA form, the CDR3 reads TGTGCCAGCGTGACTAGCAGAGAGACCCAGTACTTC. Protein: CASVTSRETQYF.

The chain is built from TRBV25-1 and TRBJ2-5; a weak D match, TRBD2 (6 bases). Trimming cost V 5 bases and J 3 bases, with 16 bases left between them. The CDR3 has 15 residues. Looked up from germline, CDR1 is MGHDK and CDR2 is SYGVNS. CDR3 nucleotide sequence: TGTGCCAGCAGTCCTTCCGGGGGTGGGAAAGAGACCCAGTACTTC. Translated: CASSPSGGGKETQYF.

The chain carries TRBV11-2 and TRBJ1-1; D is unresolved. V was clipped by 5 bases and J by 6 bases, with 16 bases between them. This CDR3 comprises 14 residues. The germline V gene has CDR1 SGHAT and CDR2 FQNNGV. CDR3 sequence reads: CASSIDAAVAEAFF. CDR3 in DNA: TGTGCCAGCAGCATTGACGCGGCAGTCGCTGAAGCTTTCTTT.

The chain employs TRBV5-1 and TRBJ1-3, with D possibly matching TRBD1 (5 bases). The germline V and J ends were trimmed by 4 bases and 0 bases, with 11 bases remaining between them. The length of the CDR3 is 15 residues. The germline V gene has CDR1 SGHRS and CDR2 YFSETQ. CDR3 nucleotide sequence: TGCGCCAGCAGCCCTCGGGGGAACTCTGGAAACACCATATATTTT. Translation gives CASSPRGNSGNTIYF.

For this clone: Other DNA sequences in the same sample also yield this CDR3. The chain couples TRBV5-1 to TRBJ1-1, with D possibly being TRBD1 (5 bases). Germline CDR1 and CDR2: SGHRS and YFSETQ. The length of the CDR3 is 14 residues. With 4 bases removed from V and 2 bases from J, the gap between germline ends came to 12 bases. CDR3 protein: CASSPGQPNTEAFF. CDR3 DNA sequence: TGCGCCAGCAGCCCTGGACAACCTAACACTGAAGCTTTCTTT.

To note about this clone: This may come from a read error, since a much larger clone is one base off. J is TRBJ2-7 and V is TRBV2; unclear D gene. The germline V gene encodes CDR1 SNHLY and CDR2 FYNNEI. This CDR3 is 14 amino acids long. CDR3 sequence: CASSEAGYSYGQYF. The CDR3 DNA is TGTGCCAGCAGTGAGGCAGGTTATTCCTACGGGCAGTACTTC.

The chain couples TRBV5-1 to TRBJ2-7; the D gene could be TRBD1 or TRBD2 (5 bases each). Germline CDR1 and CDR2: SGHRS and YFSETQ. The CDR3 is 14 amino acids. Trimming cost V 0 bases and J 5 bases, with 12 bases left between them. The CDR3 nucleotides are TGCGCCAGCAGCTTGGAGGCAGGGAGCAACGAGCAGTACTTC. Amino acids: CASSLEAGSNEQYF.

This clone was picked up many times. This specimen includes other DNA sequences encoding the same CDR3. The chain links TRBV7-9 to TRBJ1-5; D is possibly TRBD1 (5 bases). This CDR3 contains 14 residues. Trimming took off 5 bases at V and 2 bases at J, with 10 bases between the two ends. In germline, CDR1 is SEHNR, CDR2 FQNEAQ (reference sequence). DNA of the CDR3: TGTGCCAGCAGCCCTGGGGGTGGCAATCAGCCCCAGCATTTT. It yields the protein CASSPGGGNQPQHF.

This clone was observed a handful of times. The chain recombines TRBV5-1 with TRBJ1-1; no reliable D call. V lost 0 bases and J lost 0, with 9 bases in between. Germline CDR1 is SGHRS and CDR2 is YFSETQ. The CDR3 is made up of 15 amino acids. Written as DNA, the CDR3 is TGCGCCAGCAGCTTGGGGCGGGTGATGAACACTGAAGCTTTCTTT. Residues: CASSLGRVMNTEAFF. Full variable domain (outside the CDR3, taken from reference TRBV5-1 and TRBJ1-1): KAGVTQTPRYLIKTRGQQVTLSCSPISGHRSVSWYQQTPGQGLQFLFEYFSETQRNKGNFPGRFSGRQFSNSRSEMNVSTLELGDSALYLCASSLGRVMNTEAFFGQGTRLTVV.

The V gene is TRBV28, the J gene TRBJ2-2; no firm D call. Per germline, CDR1 MDHEN and CDR2 SYDVKM. The CDR3 length is 14 residues. V was pared by 6 bases and J by 1 base, with 9 bases between. The DNA of the CDR3 is TGTGCCAGCAGGCCCCCACAGAACACCGGGGAGCTGTTTTTT. Translating it yields CASRPPQNTGELFF.

The V and J genes are TRBV7-9 and TRBJ1-2; D perhaps matches TRBD1 (6 bases). Germline loops: CDR1 SEHNR, CDR2 FQNEAQ (reference sequence). The CDR3 runs to 14 residues. V was pared by 6 bases and J by 1 base, with 12 bases between. The CDR3 is CASSSTGLNYGYTF. CDR3 coding DNA: TGTGCCAGCAGTTCTACAGGGCTTAACTATGGCTACACCTTC.